These 2 T cell receptor beta chains originate from one sample sequenced in a study of shared clonotypes between healthy human individuals. Clones were read by immunoSEQ multiplex PCR, and TCRdb kept only the in-frame ones, dropping some. The repertoire holds a few million clones, approximately 95% seen once, with around 0.4% in the top ten. What was sequenced was naive CD4+ T cells from PBMCs. Indicated subset: CD45RA+ positively selected. The origin of the receptors is a man aged 18 to 29 in good health. Some clones in this sample may be carry-over from other donors' samples.

The J gene is TRBJ1-5, the V gene TRBV30; D perhaps matches TRBD1 (5 bases). Germline values: CDR1 GTSNPN, CDR2 SVGIG (reference sequence). The CDR3 length is 14 residues. V lost 5 bases, J lost 3 bases, and 14 bases lay in between. The CDR3 nucleotides read TGTGCCTGGGGGAAGGACACCAACAATCAGCCCCAGCATTTT. Amino acid sequence: CAWGKDTNNQPQHF.

This sequence joins TRBV25-1 and TRBJ2-5; 9 bases align to TRBD1. The J call may be wrong; the DNA end is better matched by TRBJ2-7. Per the germline V gene, CDR1 is MGHDK and CDR2 is SYGVNS. The CDR3 has 14 amino acids. CDR3 in DNA: TGTGCCAGCTCAGGGGGACAGGGCTCCTACGAGCAGTACTTC. It codes for CASSGGQGSYEQYF.